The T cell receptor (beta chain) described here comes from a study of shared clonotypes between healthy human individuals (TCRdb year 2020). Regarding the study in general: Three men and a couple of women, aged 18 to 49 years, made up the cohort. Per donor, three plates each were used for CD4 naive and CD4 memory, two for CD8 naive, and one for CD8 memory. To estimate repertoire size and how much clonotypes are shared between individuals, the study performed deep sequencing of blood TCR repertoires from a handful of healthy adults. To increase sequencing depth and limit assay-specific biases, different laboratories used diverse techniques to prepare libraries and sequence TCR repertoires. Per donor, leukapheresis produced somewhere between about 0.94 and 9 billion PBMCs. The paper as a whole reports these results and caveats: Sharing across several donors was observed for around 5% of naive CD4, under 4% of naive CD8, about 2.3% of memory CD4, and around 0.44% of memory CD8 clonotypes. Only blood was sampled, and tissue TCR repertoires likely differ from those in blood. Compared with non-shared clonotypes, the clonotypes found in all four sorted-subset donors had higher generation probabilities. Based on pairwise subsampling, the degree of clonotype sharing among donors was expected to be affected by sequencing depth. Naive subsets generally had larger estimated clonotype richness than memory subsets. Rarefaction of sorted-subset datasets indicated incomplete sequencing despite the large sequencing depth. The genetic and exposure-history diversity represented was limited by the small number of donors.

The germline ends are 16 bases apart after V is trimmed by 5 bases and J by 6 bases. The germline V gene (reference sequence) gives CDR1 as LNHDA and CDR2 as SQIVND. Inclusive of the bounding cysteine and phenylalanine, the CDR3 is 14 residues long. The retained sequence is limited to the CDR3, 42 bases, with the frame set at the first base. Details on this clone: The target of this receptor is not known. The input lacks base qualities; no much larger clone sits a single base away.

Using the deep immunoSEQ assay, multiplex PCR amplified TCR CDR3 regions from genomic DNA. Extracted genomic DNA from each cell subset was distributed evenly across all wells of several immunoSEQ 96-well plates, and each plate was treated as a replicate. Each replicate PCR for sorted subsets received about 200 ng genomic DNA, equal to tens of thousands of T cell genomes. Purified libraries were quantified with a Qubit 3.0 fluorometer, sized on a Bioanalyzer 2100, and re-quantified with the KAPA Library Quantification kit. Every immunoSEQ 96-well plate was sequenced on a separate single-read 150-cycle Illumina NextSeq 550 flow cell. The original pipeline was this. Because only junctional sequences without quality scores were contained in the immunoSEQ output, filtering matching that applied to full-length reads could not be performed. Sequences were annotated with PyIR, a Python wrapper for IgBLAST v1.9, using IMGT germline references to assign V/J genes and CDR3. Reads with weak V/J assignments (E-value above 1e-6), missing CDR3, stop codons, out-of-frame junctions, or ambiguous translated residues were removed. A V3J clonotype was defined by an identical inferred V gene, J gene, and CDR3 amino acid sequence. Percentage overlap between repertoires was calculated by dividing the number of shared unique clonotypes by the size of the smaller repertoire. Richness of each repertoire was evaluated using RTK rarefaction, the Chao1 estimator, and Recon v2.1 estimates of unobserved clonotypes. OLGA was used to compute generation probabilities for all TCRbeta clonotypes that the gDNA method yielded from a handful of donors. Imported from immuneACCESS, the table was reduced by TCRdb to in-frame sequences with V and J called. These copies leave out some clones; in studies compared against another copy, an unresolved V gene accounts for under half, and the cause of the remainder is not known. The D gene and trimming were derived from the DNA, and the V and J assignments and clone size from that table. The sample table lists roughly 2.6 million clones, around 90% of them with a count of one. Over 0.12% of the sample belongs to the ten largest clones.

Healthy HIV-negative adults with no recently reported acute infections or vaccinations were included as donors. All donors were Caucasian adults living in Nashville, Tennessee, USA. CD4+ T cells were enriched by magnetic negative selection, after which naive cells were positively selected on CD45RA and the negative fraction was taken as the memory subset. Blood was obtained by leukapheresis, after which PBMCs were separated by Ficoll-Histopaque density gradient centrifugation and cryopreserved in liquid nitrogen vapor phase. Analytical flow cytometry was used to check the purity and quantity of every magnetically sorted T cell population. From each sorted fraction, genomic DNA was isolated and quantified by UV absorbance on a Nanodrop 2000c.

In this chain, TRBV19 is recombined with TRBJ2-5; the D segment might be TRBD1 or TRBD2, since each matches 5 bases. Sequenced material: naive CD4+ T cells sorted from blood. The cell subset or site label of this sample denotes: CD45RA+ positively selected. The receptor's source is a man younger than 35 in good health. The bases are TGTGCCAGTAGTCGCGAGGGACCGGCCCAGACCCAGTACTTC. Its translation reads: CASSREGPAQTQYF.